These T cell receptor beta chains were read from a single sample in a study of Ad26.COV2.S vaccination and SARS-CoV-2 variants. The method was immunoSEQ multiplex PCR; TCRdb's version includes in-frame clones alone and lacks a portion of them. The sample has hundreds of thousands of clones, 70% to 90% seen once. This specimen consisted of peripheral blood, obtained in a trial of Ad26.COV2.S vaccine versus placebo. Source of these receptors: a person between 18 and 65 years old who received the Ad26.COV2.S COVID-19 vaccine or a placebo. Each CDR3 is given with its conserved first and last residue. The D gene is left open where the match is weak. Size is omitted from some rows. Given values are once, few, many or a class for expanded clones.

j_gene: TRBJ2-1
d_gene: -
v_gene: TRBV28
abundance: -
CDR3aa: CASSLGVEQFF
CDR3nt: TGTGCCAGCAGTTTAGGTGTTGAGCAGTTCTTC

j_gene: TRBJ1-6
d_gene: -
v_gene: TRBV2
abundance: -
CDR3aa: CASNMGIFDSPLHF
CDR3nt: TGTGCCAGCAACATGGGAATTTTTGATTCACCCCTCCACTTT

j_gene: TRBJ2-7
d_gene: TRBD1
v_gene: TRBV30
abundance: -
CDR3aa: CAWSAGGYEQYF
CDR3nt: TGTGCCTGGAGTGCAGGGGGCTACGAGCAGTACTTC

j_gene: TRBJ2-2
d_gene: -
v_gene: TRBV6-4
abundance: -
CDR3aa: CASSDRRTGELFF
CDR3nt: TGTGCCAGCAGTGACCGACGGACCGGGGAGCTGTTTTTT

j_gene: TRBJ1-2
d_gene: -
v_gene: TRBV11-2
abundance: once
CDR3aa: CASSFSTRQVYGYTF
CDR3nt: TGTGCCAGCAGCTTTTCGACCAGGCAGGTTTACGGCTACACCTTC

j_gene: TRBJ2-7
d_gene: TRBD1
v_gene: TRBV19
abundance: -
CDR3aa: CASRVSRQGAGEQYF
CDR3nt: TGTGCCAGTAGGGTGAGTCGACAGGGGGCCGGAGAGCAGTACTTC

j_gene: TRBJ2-3
d_gene: -
v_gene: TRBV9
abundance: -
CDR3aa: CASCRGRSTDTQYF
CDR3nt: TGTGCCAGCTGCCGGGGCAGAAGCACAGATACGCAGTATTTT

j_gene: TRBJ2-3
d_gene: TRBD2
v_gene: TRBV19
abundance: -
CDR3aa: CASSVAGRDTQYF
CDR3nt: TGTGCCAGTAGTGTAGCGGGAAGGGATACGCAGTATTTT

j_gene: TRBJ2-2
d_gene: TRBD2
v_gene: TRBV6-2/TRBV6-3
abundance: -
CDR3aa: CASSYTSGRENTGELFF
CDR3nt: TGTGCCAGCAGTTATACCAGCGGGAGGGAGAACACCGGGGAGCTGTTTTTT

j_gene: TRBJ1-2
d_gene: TRBD1
v_gene: TRBV15
abundance: -
CDR3aa: CATSRETGDGYTF
CDR3nt: TGTGCCACCAGCAGAGAGACAGGGGATGGCTACACCTTC

j_gene: TRBJ1-3
d_gene: -
v_gene: TRBV11-2
abundance: -
CDR3aa: CASSLVPPGNSGNTIYF
CDR3nt: TGTGCCAGCAGCTTAGTCCCCCCGGGGAACTCTGGAAACACCATATATTTT

j_gene: TRBJ2-3
d_gene: -
v_gene: TRBV9
abundance: -
CDR3aa: CASSVGAVGIGDTQYF
CDR3nt: TGTGCCAGCAGCGTAGGAGCGGTGGGAATCGGAGATACGCAGTATTTT

j_gene: TRBJ2-5
d_gene: -
v_gene: TRBV15
abundance: -
CDR3aa: CATSRVQQETQYF
CDR3nt: TGTGCCACCAGCAGAGTTCAGCAAGAGACCCAGTACTTC

j_gene: TRBJ1-5
d_gene: -
v_gene: TRBV28
abundance: -
CDR3aa: CASSSSYQPQHF
CDR3nt: TGTGCCAGCAGTTCCAGTTATCAGCCCCAGCATTTT